This passage covers 6 T cell receptor beta chains from one sample sequenced in a study of T cell repertoires in cytomegalovirus infection. TCRdb reprocessed the reads via MiXCR and lists one record per CDR3 protein. The top ten hold roughly 8% of the sample, which has around 630,000 distinct CDR3 sequences, roughly 24% seen once. The specimen was CD8+ T cells from PBMCs. The receptors originated from a human donor in good health (CMV status not recorded). Some clones in this sample may be carry-over from other donors' samples.

This chain connects TRBV20-1 to TRBJ1-2; unclear D gene. This CDR3 spans 16 amino acids. Germline V CDR1 and CDR2: DFQATT, SNEGSKA (reference sequence). V was shortened by 0 bases and J by 3 bases, with 17 bases between the two germline ends. CDR3 sequence reads: CSARDFGEREHYGYTF. The CDR3 coding sequence is TGCAGTGCTAGAGATTTCGGGGAGCGAGAGCACTATGGCTACACCTTC.

This clonotype was seen only a few times. The chain uses TRBV7-9 and TRBJ2-3; a possible D gene is TRBD1 (6 bases). Germline CDR1 reads SEHNR; CDR2 reads FQNEAQ (reference sequence). Between the trimmed V and J ends, which lost 5 bases and 5 bases, there was a span of 17 bases. This CDR3 comprises 15 residues. The CDR3 sequence is CASSPPDSNRDTQYF. The CDR3 region has the DNA TGTGCCAGCAGCCCCCCGGACAGCAACAGAGATACGCAGTATTTT.

The table lists this clonotype with a few counts. One junction end does not reproduce the germline sequence, and a read error may be involved. The chain has TRBV20-1 and TRBJ2-5; D unresolved. Germline V gives CDR1 DFQATT, CDR2 SNEGSKA (reference sequence). The CDR3 spans 13 residues. CDR3 region: CSAHEKSQKTQYF. The CDR3 nucleotides read TGCAGTGCCCATGAGAAGAGCCAAAAGACCCAGTACTTC.

Comments on this clonotype: One base away lies a much larger clone, so this may be a sequencing read error. V gene TRBV2 combines with J gene TRBJ2-1, with 7 bases that match TRBD2. CDR3 length equals 16 residues. Per the germline V gene, CDR1 is SNHLY and CDR2 is FYNNEI. Trimming removed 4 bases from V and 0 bases from J; junction bases left unmatched: 6. CDR3 protein: CASSVGRQLSYNEQFF. The CDR3 bases are TGTGCCAGCAGTGTCGGGAGGCAGCTCTCCTACAATGAGCAGTTCTTC.

This clonotype occurred many times. The chain joins TRBV24-1 to TRBJ2-5; tentatively, D is TRBD2 (6 bases). In germline, CDR1 is KGHDR, CDR2 SFDVKD. Trimming cost V 2 bases and J 4 bases, with 10 bases left between them. The CDR3 is 14 amino acids. For the CDR3, the DNA is TGTGCCACCAGTGATTCCTGGGACTTAGAGACCCAGTACTTC. Protein sequence: CATSDSWDLETQYF.

This clonotype has only a few counts. V is TRBV5-5 and J is TRBJ1-5; D uncertain. The germline gives CDR1 SGHKS, CDR2 YYEKEE (reference sequence). Trimming took off 0 bases at V and 2 bases at J, with 9 bases between the two ends. CDR3 size: 15 residues. The CDR3: CASSLELWGNQPQHF. DNA for the CDR3: TGTGCCAGCAGCTTGGAATTGTGGGGCAATCAGCCCCAGCATTTT.